These T cell receptor beta chains were read from a single sample in a study of T-cell memory formation after mild COVID-19. TCRdb analysed the 5' RACE reads with MiXCR anew, one entry per CDR3 protein. The sample yields tens of thousands of distinct CDR3 sequences, 6.1% seen once. The material sequenced was PBMCs or a T cell subset sorted from them (not recorded which). These TCRs come from an adult who had mild COVID-19 (a few samples of this study predate the infection). Cell type and time point are not known. CDR3s include the opening cysteine and the closing phenylalanine or tryptophan. The D gene is left open where the match is weak. Only part of the rows carry a size: once, few, many, or a class if the clone is expanded.

TRBD1	TRBV5-1	TRBJ2-3	few	TGCGCCAGCAGCTTGGCAGGGGGCGGAGATACGCAGTATTTT	CASSLAGGGDTQYF
-	TRBV5-1	TRBJ1-2	few	TGCGCCAGCAGACAGGAAACTAACTATGGCTACACCTTC	CASRQETNYGYTF
TRBD2	TRBV12-3/TRBV12-4	TRBJ2-7	few	TGTGCCAGCAGTCAAAGGTCACTAGCGGGAGGTTTAGTATCCTACGAGCAGTACTTC	CASSQRSLAGGLVSYEQYF
-	TRBV3-1	TRBJ1-3	few	TGTGCCAGCAGCCAAGAAGCACTGACAGCCTCTGGAAACACCATATATTTT	CASSQEALTASGNTIYF
-	TRBV11-2	TRBJ1-5	many	TGTGCCAGCAGCCGTACAGGGATGGATCAGCCCCAGCATTTT	CASSRTGMDQPQHF
-	TRBV9	TRBJ1-4	few	TGTGCCAGCAGCGTAGACGAAACTAATGAAAAACTGTTTTTT	CASSVDETNEKLFF
-	TRBV6-6	TRBJ2-6	few	TGTGCCAGCAGTCACGGGGAGTCTGGGGCCAACGTCCTGACTTTC	CASSHGESGANVLTF
-	TRBV4-1	TRBJ2-3	-	TGCGCCAGCAGCCAACCTCTAGCAAAAGATACGCAGTATTTT	CASSQPLAKDTQYF
-	TRBV29-1	TRBJ2-1	-	TGCAGCGTTGAAGTAATAGGGGAAGTTCTCGATGAGCAGTTCTTC	CSVEVIGEVLDEQFF
-	TRBV6-2/TRBV6-3	TRBJ1-5	few	TGTGCCAGCAGTTACGGGGGGAGTAATCAGCCCCAGCATTTT	CASSYGGSNQPQHF
-	TRBV30	TRBJ2-7	few	TGTGCCTGGAGTGTGGGGCTTTACGAGCAGTACTTC	CAWSVGLYEQYF
-	TRBV6-5	TRBJ1-5	few	TGTGCCAGCAGTCCCGGGGCGGCTCAGCCCCAGCATTTT	CASSPGAAQPQHF
TRBD1	TRBV6-6	TRBJ1-1	few	TGTGCCAGCATCGACGGACAGGGCAAATCCACTGAAGCTTTCTTT	CASIDGQGKSTEAFF
-	TRBV6-6	TRBJ2-5	-	TGTGCCAGCAGTTACTCGGGAGGCCAAGAGACCCAGTACTTC	CASSYSGGQETQYF
TRBD2	TRBV30	TRBJ2-7	many	TGTGCCTGGAGGACCGGGACTAGCGGGAGCCACGAGCAGTACTTC	CAWRTGTSGSHEQYF
TRBD2	TRBV7-2	TRBJ2-5	-	TGTGCCAGCAGCCCTAAGCGTGCGGGGGATCAAGAGACCCAGTACTTC	CASSPKRAGDQETQYF
-	TRBV15	TRBJ1-6	few	TGTGCCACCAGCAGGGTGGCAGGTGATAATTCACCCCTCCACTTT	CATSRVAGDNSPLHF
-	TRBV29-1	TRBJ2-3	many	TGCAGCGCTTTAAAAGGGACGGGCACAGATACGCAGTATTTT	CSALKGTGTDTQYF
TRBD1	TRBV7-8	TRBJ1-1	few	TGTGCCAGCACACGACAGGGCGGCACTGAAGCTTTCTTT	CASTRQGGTEAFF
-	TRBV24-1	TRBJ2-2	few	TGTGCCACCAGGAATTTGAACACCGGGGAGCTGTTTTTT	CATRNLNTGELFF
-	TRBV12-3/TRBV12-4	TRBJ2-1	few	TGTGCCAGCAGTTTTGGGGCCCAAGGAGGAAATGAGCAGTTCTTC	CASSFGAQGGNEQFF
TRBD2	TRBV14	TRBJ2-3	-	TGTGCCAGCAGCCCGGGACTACCCACAGATACGCAGTATTTT	CASSPGLPTDTQYF
TRBD2	TRBV24-1	TRBJ2-1	-	TGTGCCACCAGTGACTCCCCGACTAGCGCCTCCTACAATGAGCAGTTCTTC	CATSDSPTSASYNEQFF
TRBD2	TRBV5-1	TRBJ2-5	many	TGCGCCAGCAGGGTCCCCAGACTAGCGGGAGCAGAGACCCAGTACTTC	CASRVPRLAGAETQYF
-	TRBV20-1	TRBJ1-2	many	TGCAGTGCTAGATTGGAGCGGATGTATTATGGCTACACCTTC	CSARLERMYYGYTF
-	TRBV5-1	TRBJ2-1	many	TGCGCCAGCAGTCCACAACCTTCGGGATACAATGAGCAGTTCTTC	CASSPQPSGYNEQFF
TRBD2	TRBV4-2	TRBJ2-3	many	TGTGCCAGCAGCCAAGGGCTAGCGGGAAGCACAGATACGCAGTATTTT	CASSQGLAGSTDTQYF
TRBD1	TRBV15	TRBJ1-2	-	TGTGCCACCAGCAGACGGACAGGGTACGCCTATGGCTACACCTTC	CATSRRTGYAYGYTF
TRBD1	TRBV12-3/TRBV12-4	TRBJ1-1	few	TGTGCCAGCAGGTTAAACAGGGGCCTGAACACTGAAGCTTTCTTT	CASRLNRGLNTEAFF
-	TRBV5-1	TRBJ1-4	few	TGCGCCAGCAGCTTGAGTACGTCGGAAAAACTGTTTTTT	CASSLSTSEKLFF
-	TRBV7-9	TRBJ2-7	-	TGTGCCAGCAGCTCCCACGAGCAGTACTTC	CASSSHEQYF
-	TRBV11-3	TRBJ2-1	many	TGTGCCAGCAGCTGGGCGGGGGACAGGAGCAACAATGAGCAGTTCTTC	CASSWAGDRSNNEQFF
TRBD2	TRBV24-1	TRBJ2-1	many	TGTGCCACCAGTGGTTCTGCTAGCGGTAACAATGAGCAGTTCTTC	CATSGSASGNNEQFF
TRBD2	TRBV4-1	TRBJ2-2	-	TGCGCCAGCAGCCCGGGGGGAGGGCGTAACACCGGGGAGCTGTTTTTT	CASSPGGGRNTGELFF
-	TRBV18	TRBJ2-3	-	TGTGCCAGCAGAGGAGGGTCAGGTAGCACAGATACGCAGTATTTT	CASRGGSGSTDTQYF
TRBD1	TRBV25-1	TRBJ1-1	many	TGTGCCAGCAGTGAATGGGGGACAGTGAACACTGAAGCTTTCTTT	CASSEWGTVNTEAFF
-	TRBV7-9	TRBJ2-7	many	TGTGCCAGCAGCTTCCCCCCCAGGTCCTACGAGCAGTACTTC	CASSFPPRSYEQYF
TRBD2	TRBV11-2	TRBJ2-5	many	TGTGCCAGCAGCTTTCTAGCGGAAGAGACCCAGTACTTC	CASSFLAEETQYF
-	TRBV15	TRBJ2-5	many	TGTGCCACCAGCAGAGATGCGGGTAGTCGGGAGACCCAGTACTTC	CATSRDAGSRETQYF
-	TRBV6-5	TRBJ2-2	-	TGTGCCAGCCGTGCGGGCGGGGAGCTGTTTTTT	CASRAGGELFF
-	TRBV24-1	TRBJ1-1	-	TGTGCCACCAGTGAGAGAGACCAAGCTTTCTTT	CATSERDQAFF
-	TRBV2	TRBJ1-2	few	TGTGCCAGCAGTGAAGGAGGGAGCGGTGGCTACACCTTC	CASSEGGSGGYTF
-	TRBV5-1	TRBJ2-5	many	TGCGCCAGCAGCTTACTGACAGGAGACCAAGAGACCCAGTACTTC	CASSLLTGDQETQYF
TRBD1	TRBV4-3	TRBJ1-1	few	TGCGCCAGCAGCCAAGTGGACAGGGACACTGAAGCTTTCTTT	CASSQVDRDTEAFF
-	TRBV7-3	TRBJ2-5	many	TGTGCCAGCAGCTTAGCGGGGATGGGGGAGACCCAGTACTTC	CASSLAGMGETQYF
TRBD2	TRBV6-2/TRBV6-3	TRBJ2-3	many	TGTGCCAGCAGCCGGGGTGGGACTAGTGAGACAGATACGCAGTATTTT	CASSRGGTSETDTQYF
TRBD2	TRBV2	TRBJ2-3	many	TGTGCCAGCGGTAAACGGGGGGGCAAAGATACGCAGTATTTT	CASGKRGGKDTQYF
TRBD2	TRBV4-3	TRBJ2-1	many	TGCGCCAGCAGCCGGACTAGCGGGACAGGCGATGAGCAGTTCTTC	CASSRTSGTGDEQFF
-	TRBV5-5	TRBJ2-7	few	TGTGCCAGCAGCTTGGCCTCGACAAGCTCCTACGAGCAGTACTTC	CASSLASTSSYEQYF
-	TRBV5-1	TRBJ1-6	many	TGCGCCAGCAGCTTGGATGGGAGTAATTCACCCCTCCACTTT	CASSLDGSNSPLHF
TRBD1	TRBV12-3/TRBV12-4	TRBJ2-1	many	TGTGCCAGCACTCCCTTGGCGAGACAGGGGTACAATGAGCAGTTCTTC	CASTPLARQGYNEQFF
-	TRBV4-1	TRBJ1-2	many	TGCGCCAGCAGCGTGGCAGGTTCAAACTATGGCTACACCTTC	CASSVAGSNYGYTF
TRBD2	TRBV25-1	TRBJ2-1	few	TGTGCCAGCAGTGAGTCTAGCGGGACTATTTCCTACAATGAGCAGTTCTTC	CASSESSGTISYNEQFF